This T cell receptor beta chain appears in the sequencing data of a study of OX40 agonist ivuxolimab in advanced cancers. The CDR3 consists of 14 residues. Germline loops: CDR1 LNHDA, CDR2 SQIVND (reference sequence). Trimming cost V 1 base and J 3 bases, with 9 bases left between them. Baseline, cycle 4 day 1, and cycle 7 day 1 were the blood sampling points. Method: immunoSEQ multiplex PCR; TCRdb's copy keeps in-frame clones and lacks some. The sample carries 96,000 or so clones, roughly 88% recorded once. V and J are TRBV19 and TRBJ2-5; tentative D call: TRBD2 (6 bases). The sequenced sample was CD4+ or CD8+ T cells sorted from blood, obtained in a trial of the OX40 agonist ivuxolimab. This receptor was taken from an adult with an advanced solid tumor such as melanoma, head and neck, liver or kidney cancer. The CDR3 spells CASSIAGRKETQYF. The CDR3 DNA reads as TGTGCCAGTAGTATAGCCGGGAGAAAAGAGACCCAGTACTTC.